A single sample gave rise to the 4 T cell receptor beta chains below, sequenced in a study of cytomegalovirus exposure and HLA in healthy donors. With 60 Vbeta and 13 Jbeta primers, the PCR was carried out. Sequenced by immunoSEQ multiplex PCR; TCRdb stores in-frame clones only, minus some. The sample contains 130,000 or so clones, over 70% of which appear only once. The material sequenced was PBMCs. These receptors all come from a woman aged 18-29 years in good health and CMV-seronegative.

The CDR3 DNA sequence: TGTGCCAGCAGTTTAGTCGGAGGCTCCTACAATGAGCAGTTCTTC. This sequence encodes CASSLVGGSYNEQFF. This rearrangement joins TRBV27 to TRBJ2-1; TRBD2 might be the D (5 bases). The CDR3 has 15 amino acids. Trimming left V 2 bases short and J 0 bases short, with 8 bases between. The germline V gene encodes CDR1 MNHEY and CDR2 SMNVEV (reference sequence).

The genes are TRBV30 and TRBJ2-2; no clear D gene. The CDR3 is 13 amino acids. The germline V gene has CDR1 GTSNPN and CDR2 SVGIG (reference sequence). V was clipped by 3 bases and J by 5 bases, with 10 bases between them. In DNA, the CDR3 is TGTGCCTGGAGCGGTTTCCCGACCGGGGAGCTGTTTTTT. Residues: CAWSGFPTGELFF.

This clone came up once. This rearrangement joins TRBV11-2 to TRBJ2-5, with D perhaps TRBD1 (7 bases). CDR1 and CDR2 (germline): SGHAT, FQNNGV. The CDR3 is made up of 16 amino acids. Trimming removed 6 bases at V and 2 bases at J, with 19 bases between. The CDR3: CASRERGGTEQETQYF. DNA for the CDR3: TGTGCCAGCAGGGAAAGGGGCGGGACAGAACAAGAGACCCAGTACTTC.

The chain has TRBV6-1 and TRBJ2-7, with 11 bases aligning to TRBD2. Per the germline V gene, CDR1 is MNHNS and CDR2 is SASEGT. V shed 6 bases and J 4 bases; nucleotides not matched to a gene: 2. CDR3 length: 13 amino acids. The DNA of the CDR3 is TGTGCCAGCAGGACTAGCGGGAATTACGAGCAGTACTTC. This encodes CASRTSGNYEQYF.